These 23 T cell receptor beta chains originate from one sample sequenced in a study of blood T cells in healthy people across ages. Through a sample-barcoded 5' primer and a J-beta primer mix, a second PCR was run for roughly 6 to 12 cycles. MiXCR, run by TCRdb on the 5' RACE reads, gives a single entry per CDR3 protein. The data contain 1.5 million to 2 million distinct CDR3 sequences, around half of them singletons. Input material: blood. The receptor set was obtained from a woman in her forties in good health.

The chain links TRBV4-2 to TRBJ2-1; TRBD2 agrees at 8 bases. Germline CDR1 is LGHNA and CDR2 is YNFKEQ. CDR3 length: 17 residues. V shed 3 bases, J shed 0 bases, and the junction held 7 bases outside the gene matches. As DNA, the CDR3 is TGTGCCAGCAGCCAGAGTAGCGGGGCCGGCTCCTACAATGAGCAGTTCTTC. It yields the protein CASSQSSGAGSYNEQFF.

In its sample, this clonotype was seen once. The V call is TRBV25-1, the J call TRBJ2-1; 9 positions match TRBD2. CDR1 and CDR2 (germline): MGHDK, SYGVNS. J lost 0 bases, V lost 3 bases, and 6 bases had no gene match. This CDR3 region has 17 residues. The CDR3 region is CASSDPSGTSSYNEQFF. CDR3 DNA: TGTGCCAGCAGTGACCCTAGCGGGACGTCCTCCTACAATGAGCAGTTCTTC.

The V and J genes are TRBV5-5 and TRBJ2-1; TRBD1 agrees at 7 bases. Germline CDR1 and CDR2: SGHKS and YYEKEE (reference sequence). CDR3 length: 13 residues. V shed 9 bases, J shed 8 bases, and the junction held 11 bases outside the gene matches. In DNA, the CDR3 is TGTGCCACCGATCGGGACAGTGGCGATGAGCAGTTCTTC. Translating it yields CATDRDSGDEQFF.

The chain couples TRBV7-3 to TRBJ1-2; 10 bases match TRBD1. V lost 5 bases and J lost 9; bases outside the gene matches: 6. Per the germline V gene, CDR1 is SGHTA and CDR2 is FQGTGA. The CDR3 runs to 13 residues. CDR3: CASSSRQGARYTF. In DNA, the CDR3 is TGTGCCAGCAGCAGCCGACAGGGGGCACGCTACACCTTC.

The chain couples TRBV6-2 or TRBV6-3 to TRBJ2-7; D is uncertain. Per the germline V gene, CDR1 is MNHEY and CDR2 is SVGEGT. The CDR3 length is 14 residues. The germline V and J ends were trimmed by 10 bases and 9 bases, with 25 bases remaining between them. The CDR3 nucleotides are TGTGCCACCGGGTTGATCGGCCAACGGTTTGTGCAGTACTTC. This encodes CATGLIGQRFVQYF.

The chain links TRBV20-1 to TRBJ1-2; D perhaps matches TRBD1 (6 bases). The CDR3 consists of 15 residues. Between the trimmed V and J ends, which lost 0 bases and 6 bases, there was a span of 17 bases. The V gene's germline CDR1 is DFQATT and CDR2 SNEGSKA (reference sequence). The CDR3 spells CSARDLGGAIDGYTF. CDR3 nucleotides: TGCAGTGCTAGAGATCTGGGGGGGGCAATCGATGGCTACACCTTC.

In DNA form, the CDR3 reads TGCGCCAGCAGCCTGGAATATTCCGAGCAGTACTTC. Protein product: CASSLEYSEQYF. The chain employs TRBV5-1 and TRBJ2-7; D is undetermined. The CDR3 consists of 12 residues. V lost 4 bases and J 6 bases, leaving 11 bases between the germline ends. Per germline, CDR1 SGHRS and CDR2 YFSETQ.

In DNA form, the CDR3 reads TGCAGTGCTAGTTGGAGGGGGGGCACAGATACGCAGTATTTT. This gives the protein CSASWRGGTDTQYF. The V gene is TRBV20-1, the J gene TRBJ2-3, with D possibly being TRBD1 or TRBD2 (6 bases each). This CDR3 is built from 14 residues. Germline V gives CDR1 DFQATT, CDR2 SNEGSKA (reference sequence). V gave up 3 bases and J gave up 1 base, with 11 bases separating them.

The V and J genes are TRBV27 and TRBJ1-2; 7 bases are shared with TRBD1. The CDR3 runs to 12 residues. CDR1 MNHEY and CDR2 SMNVEV come from the germline V gene (reference sequence). The junction had 8 bases not matched to a gene; V was cut back by 8 bases and J by 8 bases. The CDR3: CASGQTGLGYTF. Here the CDR3 DNA reads TGTGCCAGCGGACAGACAGGGCTCGGCTACACCTTC.

Comment on this clonotype: The junction does not match germline at one end; this may be a read error. This rearrangement joins TRBV20-1 to TRBJ2-1, with 7 bases identical to TRBD1. Germline V gene sequence: CDR1 DFQATT, CDR2 SNEGSKA (reference sequence). The CDR3 is 15 residues long. CDR3 residues: CSARKTGTFNGERFF. CDR3 bases: TGCAGTGCTAGAAAGACAGGGACCTTTAACGGTGAGCGGTTCTTC.

The rearrangement joins TRBV12-3 or TRBV12-4 to TRBJ1-2; tentative D call: TRBD1 (6 bases). Trimming left V 9 bases short and J 5 bases short, with 16 bases between. This CDR3 has 13 residues. The chain's CDR3 is CASNRERGYGYTF. The CDR3 nucleotides read TGTGCCAGTAACAGGGAAAGGGGGTATGGCTACACCTTC.

The V and J genes are TRBV29-1 and TRBJ1-2, with 8 bases aligning to TRBD1. The ends lost 6 bases at V and 1 base at J; junction bases unmatched: 7. CDR1 and CDR2 from the germline V gene are SQVTM and ANQGSEA. The CDR3 has 14 amino acids. This chain's CDR3 is CSVPGQGNNYGYTF. In DNA form, the CDR3 reads TGCAGCGTCCCCGGACAGGGAAATAACTATGGCTACACCTTC.

This clonotype was recorded once. The chain has TRBV10-3 and TRBJ2-3, with TRBD1 matching 9 bases. In germline, CDR1 is ENHRY, CDR2 SYGVKD. With V trimmed by 10 bases and J by 5 bases, 7 bases remained unmatched. CDR3 length: 13 residues. The CDR3 DNA sequence: TGTGCCACCTTGGGACAGGGCGAAGATACGCAGTATTTT. The encoded protein is CATLGQGEDTQYF.

The rearrangement joins TRBV7-8 to TRBJ2-7; 8 bases agree with TRBD1. The germline CDR1 and CDR2 sequences are SGHVS and FQNEAQ. V was clipped by 1 base and J by 2 bases; unmatched bases: 7. This CDR3 contains 16 residues. The CDR3: CASSLGRQGWTYEQYF. The DNA of the CDR3 is TGTGCCAGCAGCTTAGGAAGACAGGGGTGGACCTACGAGCAGTACTTC.

The chain joins TRBV4-1 to TRBJ2-7; TRBD2 matches at 12 bases. TRBJ2-5 matches the DNA end more closely, so the J call is doubtful. This CDR3 has 16 residues. CDR1 MGHRA and CDR2 YSYEKL come from the germline V gene. This chain's CDR3 is CASSQAASGGAETQYF. CDR3 bases: TGCGCCAGCAGCCAAGCGGCTAGCGGGGGGGCAGAGACCCAGTACTTC.

To note about this clonotype: A read error may produce the germline difference seen at one junction end. V and J are TRBV6-1 and TRBJ2-1, with 9 bases matching TRBD1. The CDR3 consists of 14 residues. The germline gives CDR1 MNHNS, CDR2 SASEGT. CDR3 nucleotide sequence: TGCGCCATAATCGGGACAGGGAGGCTAAGGAAGCAGTTCTTC. Protein: CAIIGTGRLRKQFF.

This clonotype was picked up many times. The chain links TRBV13 to TRBJ2-1; D remains ambiguous. Germline V gene lookup returns CDR1 PRHDT and CDR2 FYEKMQ (reference sequence). The length of the CDR3 is 12 residues. Trimming removed 1 base from V and 5 bases from J, with 3 bases in between. CDR3 loop: CASSLVNNEQFF. In nucleotides, the CDR3 is TGTGCCAGCAGCTTAGTCAACAATGAGCAGTTCTTC.

This clonotype was detected only a few times. This chain links TRBV4-1 with TRBJ1-2; no clear D. CDR3 length: 15 amino acids. The V end was cut by 1 base, the J end by 2 bases, with 11 bases between. In germline, CDR1 is MGHRA, CDR2 YSYEKL. In DNA form, the CDR3 reads TGCGCCAGCAGCCAAGTGGACGGGCAGAACTATGGCTACACCTTC. It yields the protein CASSQVDGQNYGYTF.

The gene calls are TRBV27 and TRBJ1-2, with D uncertain. The length of the CDR3 is 14 residues. Looked up from germline, CDR1 is MNHEY and CDR2 is SMNVEV (reference sequence). Between the trimmed V and J ends, which lost 6 bases and 4 bases, there was a span of 15 bases. CDR3 in amino acids: CASREHTDIYGYTF. In nucleotides, the CDR3 is TGTGCCAGCAGGGAACACACAGACATCTATGGCTACACCTTC.

The chain combines TRBV28 with TRBJ1-2, with D possibly matching TRBD1 (6 bases). Germline CDR1 is MDHEN and CDR2 is SYDVKM. V dropped 6 bases and J dropped 0 bases, with 11 bases sitting between them. The CDR3 runs to 14 residues. Here the CDR3 reads CASSHPGANYGYTF. The DNA of the CDR3 is TGTGCCAGCAGCCATCCAGGGGCTAACTATGGCTACACCTTC.

The chain links TRBV28 to TRBJ2-1; D is unresolved. Trimming took 5 bases from V and 7 from J, leaving 12 bases between them. This CDR3 contains 13 residues. Germline V gene data show CDR1 as MDHEN and CDR2 as SYDVKM. In DNA, the CDR3 is TGTGCCAGCAGTCTCCATAGGGATAATGAGCAGTTCTTC. Its protein product is CASSLHRDNEQFF.

The chain combines TRBV4-2 with TRBJ2-7; a weak D match, TRBD1 (5 bases). Germline CDR1 LGHNA, CDR2 YNFKEQ. V lost 0 bases, J lost 7 bases, and 16 bases lay in between. The CDR3 spans 15 residues. CDR3 nucleotide sequence: TGTGCCAGCAGCCAAGAGGGCGATTGGGGCGGTGAGCAGTACTTC. It specifies CASSQEGDWGGEQYF.

The rearrangement joins TRBV4-1 to TRBJ2-4; D unclear. Trimming took off 5 bases at V and 3 bases at J, with 14 bases between the two ends. The germline gives CDR1 MGHRA, CDR2 YSYEKL. This CDR3 region has 15 residues. This CDR3 reads CASSTTSPGKNIQYF. CDR3 in DNA: TGCGCCAGCAGCACGACATCCCCGGGCAAAAACATTCAGTACTTC.